This T cell receptor (beta chain) originates from a study of early stage breast cancer tumors. Using immunoSEQ multiplex PCR, the repertoire was profiled, and TCRdb retains in-frame clones only, with some absent. The sample yields about 31,000 clones, 74% seen once. Regarding the study as a whole: Blood repertoires resembled normal breast more than tumor. Tumors had approximately 2.4-fold higher T cell density than normal breast.

Trimming pared 7 bases from V and 5 bases from J, leaving 18 bases between. The CDR3 sequence is 14 residues long. Germline CDR1 reads SNHLY; CDR2 reads FYNNEI. In the case of this clone: Its target is unknown.

The chain joins TRBV2 to TRBJ2-7; D tentatively reads TRBD1 or TRBD2 (5 bases each). Material for sequencing was blood. The TCR comes from a person aged 35 to 50 with breast cancer. The CDR3 nucleotides are TGTGCCAGCACGAGCACCGGGACGCGGGACGAGCAGTACTTC. Amino acids: CASTSTGTRDEQYF.